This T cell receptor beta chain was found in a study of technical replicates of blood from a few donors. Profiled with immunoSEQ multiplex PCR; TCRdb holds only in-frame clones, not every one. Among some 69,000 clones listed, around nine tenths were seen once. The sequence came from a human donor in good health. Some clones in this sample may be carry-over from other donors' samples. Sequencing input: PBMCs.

CDR3 in amino acids: CATSRGQGRDEQYF. The CDR3, as DNA: TGTGCCACCAGCAGAGGACAGGGAAGGGACGAGCAGTACTTC. The chain couples TRBV15 to TRBJ2-7, with 7 positions matching TRBD1. With 1 base clipped from V and 5 bases from J, the junction kept 5 bases outside the gene matches. Per germline, CDR1 LNHNV and CDR2 YYDKDF (reference sequence). This CDR3 is built from 14 residues.